The 5 T cell receptor beta chains below all came from one sample that was sequenced in a study of cytomegalovirus exposure and HLA in healthy donors. It was with 60 Vbeta and 13 Jbeta primers that the PCR ran. Sequencing used immunoSEQ multiplex PCR; TCRdb keeps in-frame clones, though not all of them. The table records 100,000 to 150,000 clones, roughly a tenth of them present only once. What was sequenced was PBMCs. The receptors originated from a young woman in good health and CMV-seropositive.

The rearrangement links TRBV5-4 to TRBJ1-1, with 11 nucleotides matching TRBD1. The CDR3 has 16 residues. V shed 4 bases, J shed 0 bases, and the junction held 5 bases outside the gene matches. Germline assignment: CDR1 SGHNT and CDR2 YYREEE (reference sequence). The DNA of the CDR3 is TGTGCCAGCAGCCTGGGACAGGGGGTCGTGAACACTGAAGCTTTCTTT. Its protein product is CASSLGQGVVNTEAFF.

The CDR3 protein is CASSSPGQGDYEQYF. CDR3 in DNA: TGTGCCAGTAGTTCGCCGGGACAGGGGGACTACGAGCAGTACTTC. The V gene is TRBV19, the J gene TRBJ2-7, with TRBD1 identical over 11 bases. CDR1 and CDR2 from the germline V gene are LNHDA and SQIVND (reference sequence). Unmatched junction bases numbered 6, after V lost 5 bases and J lost 3 bases. The CDR3 contains 15 residues.

The chain links TRBV2 to TRBJ1-1, with D tentatively TRBD1 (5 bases). In germline, CDR1 is SNHLY, CDR2 FYNNEI. Trimming removed 3 bases from V and 7 bases from J, with 15 bases in between. This CDR3 has 14 residues. CDR3 sequence reads: CASSDAVGRGEAFF. DNA for the CDR3: TGTGCCAGCAGTGATGCGGTGGGGAGGGGTGAAGCTTTCTTT.

This clone occurred a few times. The gene calls are TRBV11-2 and TRBJ2-7, with D maybe TRBD1 (6 bases). Trimming took 5 bases from V and 4 from J, leaving 18 bases between them. CDR1 is SGHAT and CDR2 is FQNNGV in the germline V gene. CDR3 length equals 15 residues. CDR3 loop: CASSMGTPSFYEQYF. CDR3 DNA: TGTGCCAGCAGCATGGGGACACCGTCGTTTTACGAGCAGTACTTC.

This chain joins TRBV11-2 and TRBJ2-2; 11 nucleotides line up with TRBD2. In germline, CDR1 is SGHAT, CDR2 FQNNGV. The CDR3 length is 15 residues. The J segment lost 5 bases and the V segment lost 3 bases, leaving 2 bases of the junction unmatched. For the CDR3, the DNA is TGTGCCAGCAGCTTCCGGACTAGCGGGACCGGGGAGCTGTTTTTT. Translating it yields CASSFRTSGTGELFF.